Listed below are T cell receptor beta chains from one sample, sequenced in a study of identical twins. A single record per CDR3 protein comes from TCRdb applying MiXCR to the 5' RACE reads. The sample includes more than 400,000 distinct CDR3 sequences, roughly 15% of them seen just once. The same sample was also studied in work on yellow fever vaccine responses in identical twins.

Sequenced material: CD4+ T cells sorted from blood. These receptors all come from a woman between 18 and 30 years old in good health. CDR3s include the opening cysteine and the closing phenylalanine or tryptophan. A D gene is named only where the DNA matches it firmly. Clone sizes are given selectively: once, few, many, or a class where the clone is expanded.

TGTGCCACCAGTGACTGGGCAAGCTACGAGCAGTACTTC	CATSDWASYEQYF	few	TRBJ2-7	TRBV24-1	.
TGCGCCAGCAGCTTGGCCTGGGAAAATGAGCAGTTCTTC	CASSLAWENEQFF	.	TRBJ2-1	TRBV5-1	.
TGTGCCAGCAGCTTGGCCTTTGGGACAGCTCACACCGGGGAGCTGTTTTTT	CASSLAFGTAHTGELFF	once	TRBJ2-2	TRBV5-5	TRBD1
TGCGCCAGCAGCTTGGATCCGGGAGGGCCAAATGAGCAGTTCTTC	CASSLDPGGPNEQFF	many	TRBJ2-1	TRBV5-1	TRBD2
TGTGCCAGCAGTTCTATTCGGGGGCCCCAGCATTTT	CASSSIRGPQHF	.	TRBJ1-5	TRBV12-3/TRBV12-4	.
TGTGCCAGCAGTTCACAGGGGTGGCCCTATGGCTACACCTTC	CASSSQGWPYGYTF	few	TRBJ1-2	TRBV28	TRBD1
TGCAGTGCTAGAGAGGACTCTAACGAGCAGTACTTC	CSAREDSNEQYF	once	TRBJ2-7	TRBV20-1	.
TGTGCCAGCACCAAGGGGCGGGAGGGGACAAATGAGCAGTTCTTC	CASTKGREGTNEQFF	.	TRBJ2-1	TRBV3-1	TRBD2
TGTGCCAGCAGCCCCCGGGACAGACCTTACACTGAAGCTTTCTTT	CASSPRDRPYTEAFF	.	TRBJ1-1	TRBV5-5	TRBD1
TGTGCCAGCAGTGAAGCCCCTAGCGGGGGGGCGGGGGAGCAGTTCTTC	CASSEAPSGGAGEQFF	once	TRBJ2-1	TRBV2	TRBD2
TGTGCCAGCAGCTTAGCGGAGCTCAATACGCAGTATTTT	CASSLAELNTQYF	few	TRBJ2-3	TRBV11-1	.
TGTGCCATCAGTGATCGGGATTTAGGGGCCGCGAATTCACCCCTCCACTTT	CAISDRDLGAANSPLHF	few	TRBJ1-6	TRBV10-3	.
TGTGCCAGCAGCTTCTGGCCGCCTGAGCAGTTCTTC	CASSFWPPEQFF	.	TRBJ2-1	TRBV11-2	.
TGTGCCAGCAGTGAAGAATGGGCTTTCTTT	CASSEEWAFF	.	TRBJ1-1	TRBV6-1	.
TGTGCCAGCAGCCGATTCGAGGGGGCAGGTGTGAACACTGAAGCTTTCTTT	CASSRFEGAGVNTEAFF	.	TRBJ1-1	TRBV7-9	TRBD1
TGTGCCAGCTCACCACCATCGGGGGGAGAGACCCAGTACTTC	CASSPPSGGETQYF	few	TRBJ2-5	TRBV18	TRBD2
TGTGCCAGCAGTTTTAGGATACTAGCCAAAAACATTCAGTACTTC	CASSFRILAKNIQYF	few	TRBJ2-4	TRBV28	.
TGTGCCAGCAGCTTACAGGGGCAGGTGAACACTGAAGCTTTCTTT	CASSLQGQVNTEAFF	.	TRBJ1-1	TRBV7-9	.
TGTGCCAGCAGACTTAGCGGGAGGGCCGGAGAGACCCAGTACTTC	CASRLSGRAGETQYF	few	TRBJ2-5	TRBV12-3/TRBV12-4	TRBD2
TGTGCCAGCAGCTTGGGTGGTTTGACGCAGTATTTT	CASSLGGLTQYF	.	TRBJ2-3	TRBV11-2	.
TGTGCCAGCAGTCGACCGACCGAGGGGGGCACCGGGGAGCTGTTTTTT	CASSRPTEGGTGELFF	many	TRBJ2-2	TRBV12-3/TRBV12-4	.
TGTGCCAGCAGAATGGACGCACAAGAGACCCAGTACTTC	CASRMDAQETQYF	few	TRBJ2-5	TRBV3-1	.
TGTGCCAGCAGCCAAGGATTGGGGAGGAACACAGATACGCAGTATTTT	CASSQGLGRNTDTQYF	few	TRBJ2-3	TRBV14	.
TGTGCCACCAGCAAGCCACCGGGAGGGCAAATGACAGATACGCAGTATTTT	CATSKPPGGQMTDTQYF	few	TRBJ2-3	TRBV15	TRBD2
TGTGCCAGCAGTTTCAGCCCCGGGACGGGTTCCATTTTTCGGCACGGAAACACCATATATTTT	CASSFSPGTGSIFRHGNTIYF	.	TRBJ1-3	TRBV12-3/TRBV12-4	.
TGCAGTGCTGGCGCCTCGCCGGACAGGGCCCTTAGCACAGATACGCAGTATTTT	CSAGASPDRALSTDTQYF	few	TRBJ2-3	TRBV20-1	TRBD1
TGTGCCAGCAGCTACTCGGGGGCATTTGAAAAACTGTTTTTT	CASSYSGAFEKLFF	.	TRBJ1-4	TRBV5-6	.
TGTGCCAGAAACACAGGGGGCGACACCGGGGAGCTGTTTTTT	CARNTGGDTGELFF	few	TRBJ2-2	TRBV2	TRBD1
TGCAGCGTCTGGAGCCCCGGGGAGCTGTTTTTT	CSVWSPGELFF	few	TRBJ2-2	TRBV29-1	.
TGTGCCAGCAGCTTAGCTTGGTCCCGTGATACGCAGTATTTT	CASSLAWSRDTQYF	once	TRBJ2-3	TRBV7-2	.
TGTGCCAGCAGTTTAATGGGACAGGGAGGTGTGTACTTC	CASSLMGQGGVYF	few	TRBJ2-5	TRBV12-3/TRBV12-4	TRBD1
TGTGCCAGCAGTTTGTCGGGGAATCCAGATACGCAGTATTTT	CASSLSGNPDTQYF	.	TRBJ2-3	TRBV27	.
TGTGCCATCAGTGTACAGGGATACGGCTACACCTTC	CAISVQGYGYTF	few	TRBJ1-2	TRBV10-3	.
TGTGCCAGCAGCTTAGGACAGGGGATGGCTGAGCAGTTCTTC	CASSLGQGMAEQFF	.	TRBJ2-1	TRBV11-2	TRBD1
TGTGCCATCAGTGAGTCGGCCCCACAGCGGACCGGGGAGCTGTTTTTT	CAISESAPQRTGELFF	.	TRBJ2-2	TRBV10-3	.
TGCGCCAGCAGTCCTGATTATAGCGGGAGGCTTTACAATGAGCAGTTCTTC	CASSPDYSGRLYNEQFF	.	TRBJ2-1	TRBV5-1	TRBD2
TGCGCCAGCAGCCCGGACAGGGGTCCACCCCTCCACTTT	CASSPDRGPPLHF	few	TRBJ1-6	TRBV5-1	TRBD1
TGTGCCAGCAGCGTAGCTTCGAGACTAGCGGGAGAGGGTGAGCAGTTCTTC	CASSVASRLAGEGEQFF	.	TRBJ2-1	TRBV9	TRBD2
TGTGCCAGCAGCCAAGACGGGCCGGGGGGGATCCAAGAGACCCAGTACTTC	CASSQDGPGGIQETQYF	.	TRBJ2-5	TRBV3-1	TRBD2
TGTGCCAGCAAGCCGGGGGGGGCCGGGAATGAGCAGTTCTTC	CASKPGGAGNEQFF	.	TRBJ2-1	TRBV27	TRBD2
TGCAGTGCTTTTACCCGGGACAGGGTAATAGATACGCAGTATTTT	CSAFTRDRVIDTQYF	few	TRBJ2-3	TRBV20-1	TRBD1
TGTGCCACCAGCAACGGACAGGGGGTCTACGAGCAGTACTTC	CATSNGQGVYEQYF	.	TRBJ2-7	TRBV15	TRBD1
TGTGCCAGCAGCTTCGTCCAGACAGCGCCTAATAACCTCCACTTT	CASSFVQTAPNNLHF	.	TRBJ1-6	TRBV7-9	.
TGTGCCAGCAGTTCCCTCTCGACTAGCGGGGCGAGGAAGACCCAGTACTTC	CASSSLSTSGARKTQYF	.	TRBJ2-5	TRBV27	TRBD2
TGCGCCAGCAGCTTGGTTTGGGACAGGGGCGATAACTATGGCTACACCTTC	CASSLVWDRGDNYGYTF	.	TRBJ1-2	TRBV5-1	TRBD1
TGTGCCAGCAGTTCCCCCCGAAAACTGTTTTTT	CASSSPRKLFF	many	TRBJ1-4	TRBV12-3/TRBV12-4	.
TGCAGTGCTAGAGTCGGGGTCCAGAGAGACTACACCTTC	CSARVGVQRDYTF	.	TRBJ1-2	TRBV20-1	.
TGTGCCAGCAGTTACGGGGGCTCCTACGAGCAGTACTTC	CASSYGGSYEQYF	many	TRBJ2-7	TRBV28	.
TGCGCCAGCAGCTTGACAGGGTACCAAGAGACCCAGTACTTC	CASSLTGYQETQYF	few	TRBJ2-5	TRBV5-1	.
TGTGCCAGCAGCAGAATGTCGGCGAACACCGGGGAGCTGTTTTTT	CASSRMSANTGELFF	few	TRBJ2-2	TRBV6-1	.
TGTGCCAGCAGTGCCCGGTTTTCTTACGAGCAGTACTTC	CASSARFSYEQYF	many	TRBJ2-7	TRBV6-1	.
TGTGCCAGCAGTTACGGGGTGAAGGGAGGCTCACCCCTCCACTTT	CASSYGVKGGSPLHF	few	TRBJ1-6	TRBV6-5	.
TGTGCCAGCAGGGCAGGCCTCTACAATGAGCAGTTCTTC	CASRAGLYNEQFF	.	TRBJ2-1	TRBV28	.